Shown below are 4 T cell receptor beta chains from a single sample sequenced in a study of blood T cell repertoires in COVID-19. The repertoire was sequenced with immunoSEQ multiplex PCR; TCRdb's copy has only in-frame clones and lacks some. Of approximately 350,000 clones listed, around 80% are singletons. The sequenced sample was peripheral blood. These receptors were collected from a man aged 25 to 40 with active or convalescent COVID-19.

This chain uses TRBV30 with TRBJ2-4; 10 bases fit TRBD2. Looked up from germline, CDR1 is GTSNPN and CDR2 is SVGIG (reference sequence). J lost 12 bases, V lost 4 bases, and 3 bases had no gene match. The CDR3 is made up of 11 amino acids. The CDR3 nucleotides are TGTGCCTGGACAGCGGGGGGGGCTCAGTACTTC. As protein: CAWTAGGAQYF.

The chain has TRBV15 and TRBJ2-3; D is perhaps TRBD1 (6 bases). The CDR3 sequence is 14 residues long. Germline V gene sequence: CDR1 LNHNV, CDR2 YYDKDF (reference sequence). The V end was cut by 5 bases, the J end by 6 bases, with 15 bases between. CDR3 residues: CATSWRSGVDTQYF. As DNA, the CDR3 is TGTGCCACCAGCTGGCGGTCAGGGGTCGATACGCAGTATTTT.

The chain uses TRBV28 and TRBJ2-5, with D unresolved. Trimming stripped 3 bases from V and 3 bases from J, with 11 bases between. This CDR3 spans 14 amino acids. The germline CDR1 and CDR2 sequences are MDHEN and SYDVKM. CDR3 region: CASSFLFREETQYF. As DNA, the CDR3 is TGTGCCAGCAGTTTTCTGTTCCGTGAAGAGACCCAGTACTTC.

V is TRBV3-1 (or the pseudogene TRBV3-2) and J is TRBJ1-4; D call uncertain. Looked up from germline, CDR1 is LGHDT and CDR2 is YNNKEL (reference sequence). The CDR3 covers 14 residues. Between the trimmed V and J ends, which lost 3 bases and 8 bases, there was a span of 13 bases. Here the CDR3 reads CASSHVRFGEKLFF. For the CDR3, the DNA is TGTGCCAGCAGCCACGTCAGGTTTGGGGAAAAACTGTTTTTT.